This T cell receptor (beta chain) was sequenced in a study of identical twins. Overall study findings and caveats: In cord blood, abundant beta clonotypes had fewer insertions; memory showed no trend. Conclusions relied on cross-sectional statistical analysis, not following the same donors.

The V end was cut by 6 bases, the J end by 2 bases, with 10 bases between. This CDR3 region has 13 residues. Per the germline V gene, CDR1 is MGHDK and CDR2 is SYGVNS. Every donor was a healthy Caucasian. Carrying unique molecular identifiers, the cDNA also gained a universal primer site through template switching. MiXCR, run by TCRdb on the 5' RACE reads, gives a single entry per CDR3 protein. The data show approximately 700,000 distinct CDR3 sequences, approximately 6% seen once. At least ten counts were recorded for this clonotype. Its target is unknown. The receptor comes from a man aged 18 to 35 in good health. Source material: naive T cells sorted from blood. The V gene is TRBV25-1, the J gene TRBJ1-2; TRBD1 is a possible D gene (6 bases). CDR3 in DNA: TGTGCCAGCAGAACGGACAGCAACTATGGCTACACCTTC. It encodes CASRTDSNYGYTF.